The source of this T cell receptor beta chain is a study of Ad26.COV2.S vaccination and SARS-CoV-2 variants. Study context: In the study, Ad26.COV2.S was injected intramuscularly once, or twice 56 days apart.

Broader study findings: Placebo recipients and vaccine recipients were similar in non-spike TCR breadth. Recipients given vaccine exceeded placebo recipients in spike-specific TCR breadth.

CDR3 length equals 15 residues. Per the germline V gene, CDR1 is SGHVS and CDR2 is FQNEAQ. The V end lost 4 bases, the J end lost 0 bases, and 10 bases lay between the germline ends. Sequenced by immunoSEQ multiplex PCR; TCRdb stores in-frame clones only, minus some. The data show some 290,000 clones, with roughly 84% seen just once and around 2% held by the top ten. Stated treatment: roughly 18 received Ad26.COV2.S at low or high dose, single or two shots; a few received placebo; per-sample allocation not given. Material that was analyzed had been drawn on day 63 after the first vaccine or placebo injection. An Ad26 vector was used to express Wuhan-strain SARS-CoV-2 spike as the vaccine. Worth noting for this clone: What it binds is unknown.

This clonotype was obtained from a person aged 18-60 years who received the Ad26.COV2.S COVID-19 vaccine or a placebo. Specimen: peripheral blood, collected in a trial of Ad26.COV2.S vaccine versus placebo. The chain uses TRBV7-8 and TRBJ1-3; the D is unclear. CDR3 in amino acids: CASSSGAFSGNTIYF. The CDR3 DNA sequence: TGTGCCAGCAGCTCCGGTGCCTTCTCTGGAAACACCATATATTTT.